Listed here is a single TCR beta chain. V gave up 3 bases and J gave up 0 bases, with 9 bases separating them. This CDR3 contains 15 residues. CDR1 SGHRS and CDR2 YFSETQ come from the germline V gene. The data are from a study of shared clonotypes between healthy human individuals. Some clones are missing from TCRdb's copy, which holds only in-frame ones; the method was immunoSEQ multiplex PCR. The sample has 520,000 or so clones; 70% to 80% are singletons. All donors were Caucasian adults living in Nashville, Tennessee. J is TRBJ1-4 and V is TRBV5-1; D unclear. The origin of this receptor is a woman aged 35 to 49 in good health. Some clones in this sample may be carry-over from other donors' samples. The sequenced sample consisted of PBMCs. DNA of the CDR3: TGCGCCAGCAGCTACGACGGTGCAACTAATGAAAAACTGTTTTTT. Translation: CASSYDGATNEKLFF. Full variable domain (outside the CDR3, taken from reference TRBV5-1 and TRBJ1-4): KAGVTQTPRYLIKTRGQQVTLSCSPISGHRSVSWYQQTPGQGLQFLFEYFSETQRNKGNFPGRFSGRQFSNSRSEMNVSTLELGDSALYLCASSYDGATNEKLFFGSGTQLSVL.